This record looks at one T cell receptor (beta chain) sequence and its context. It lacks a known antigen. It has no much larger one-base neighbor in the sample; base qualities were not kept. Participants in the prospective study were enrolled through a virtual design, were aged 18 to 89 years, and lived in roughly 26 United States geographic areas. In the prospective study, cohorts were assigned on the basis of participant-reported clinical history obtained from a screening survey and a study questionnaire. Mobile phlebotomists in the prospective study collected whole blood, serum and a nasopharyngeal or oropharyngeal swab from every participant. Additional blood draws and questionnaires over an approximately 2-month period could optionally be provided by prospective study participants. Prospective study blood samples were shipped either frozen or at room temperature before DNA extraction. The source of the sample is a study of blood T cell repertoires in COVID-19 (dated by TCRdb to 2020 to 2022). Describing the broader study: Samples from collaborators originated in the United States, Italy and Spain and spanned both the acute and convalescent phases of COVID-19. The samples were drawn from the first 160 participants of the ongoing ImmuneRACE study and from 1,254 subjects provided by 6 global collaborators. HLA class I and class II types, where available, came from metadata supplied by the sample provider rather than from assay-based typing. The material from the prospective study consisted of cDNA or gDNA derived from T cells, B-cell-depleted T cells, or PBMCs. The sample metadata nearly always contained a de-identified subject ID, COVID-19 status, age in years and sex. The repertoires were released in a freely available public database intended as a resource for research on the immune response to SARS-CoV-2. Subjects who had been exposed to COVID-19, were actively infected with it, or had recovered from it provided the deeply sampled blood TCRbeta repertoires that made up the dataset. General study outcomes and caveats: Clinical and demographic metadata were provided uncurated, with the amount varying by source and participant.

The immunoSEQ Assay, a bias-controlled multiplex PCR, was used to amplify TCRbeta CDR3 regions from genomic DNA. The paper's processing steps were these. The number of nucleated cells in each sample was estimated from the amplification of reference gene primers within the assay. Sequence reads were collapsed and filtered to measure the absolute abundance of every unique TCRbeta CDR3 rearrangement. Productive Simpson clonality was computed per sample as the square root of Simpson's diversity index over productive rearrangements. The table was pulled from immuneACCESS by TCRdb, which kept in-frame rearrangements only. Such tables lose some clones; where checked, under half of the loss comes from unresolved V genes, and the rest has no known cause. V and J calls and clone size come straight from that table; D and trimming were deduced from the DNA. This sample is represented by approximately 330,000 clones; approximately 83% of them were singletons. The top ten clonotypes cover about 4.2% of the sample.

This clonotype was obtained from a woman in her thirties or forties with acute COVID-19. Sample: PBMCs or T cells enriched from blood (not recorded which).

Here the CDR3 is given as CASRDRGGSPLHF. The DNA reads TGTGCCAGCAGGGACAGGGGAGGTTCACCCCTCCACTTT. The chain links TRBV2 with TRBJ1-6; TRBD1 aligns with 9 central bases. Including cysteine and phenylalanine, the CDR3 has 13 amino acids. Of all the DNA, just the CDR3 is kept, 39 bases in frame from base 1. The germline V gene specifies SNHLY as CDR1 and FYNNEI as CDR2. Trimming removed 6 bases from V and 9 bases from J; the gene matches leave 3 bases unexplained.